The 22 T cell receptor beta chains listed next were all sequenced from one sample in a study of T cells in Graves' hyperthyroidism and ophthalmopathy. The source material, RNA transcripts, was used to amplify TCR beta CDR3 regions. Researchers ran a first-round RT-PCR on the TCR CDR3 using the HTBI primer set. TCRdb re-called the multiplex PCR reads through MiXCR, storing one row per CDR3 protein. The sample gives 350,000 to 400,000 distinct CDR3 sequences, more than 13% of which show up once; 32% is in the top ten. The sequencing sample was made of blood. The origin of the receptors is a woman under 40 with Graves' hyperthyroidism.

This chain links TRBV5-1 with TRBJ2-5; D unresolved. The V gene's germline CDR1 is SGHRS and CDR2 YFSETQ. Between the trimmed V and J ends, which lost 4 bases and 1 base, there was a span of 14 bases. This CDR3 is built from 15 residues. This CDR3 reads CASSPRGAPQETQYF. The CDR3 nucleotides read TGCGCCAGCAGCCCGAGAGGAGCCCCCCAAGAGACCCAGTACTTC.

This clonotype was counted ten times or more. The V gene is TRBV7-3, the J gene TRBJ2-1; D is possibly TRBD2 (6 bases). The CDR3 has 20 amino acids. Germline CDR1 and CDR2: SGHTA and FQGTGA. Trimming stripped 1 base from V and 6 bases from J, with 28 bases between. The CDR3 reads CASSLKLTHTRRDFTNEQFF. CDR3 coding DNA: TGTGCCAGCAGCTTAAAACTCACCCACACTCGCCGGGACTTCACCAATGAGCAGTTCTTC.

CDR3 residues: CASSVGLGGVPNEQFF. In DNA, the CDR3 is TGTGCCAGCAGCGTAGGTTTGGGTGGGGTGCCCAATGAGCAGTTCTTC. The chain uses TRBV9 and TRBJ2-1, with no clear D. The V end was cut by 0 bases, the J end by 6 bases, with 16 bases between. CDR3 length: 16 amino acids. Per germline, CDR1 SGDLS and CDR2 YYNGEE.

The chain combines TRBV5-1 with TRBJ2-1; 10 positions agree with TRBD2. J lost 1 base, V lost 0 bases, and 10 bases had no gene match. Looked up from germline, CDR1 is SGHRS and CDR2 is YFSETQ. The CDR3 consists of 19 residues. The chain's CDR3 is CASSLADSGRSRSYNEQFF. In DNA, the CDR3 is TGCGCCAGCAGCTTGGCGGATAGCGGGAGGTCCCGATCCTACAATGAGCAGTTCTTC. The entire variable domain, with the rest obtained from reference TRBV5-1 and TRBJ2-1, is as follows: KAGVTQTPRYLIKTRGQQVTLSCSPISGHRSVSWYQQTPGQGLQFLFEYFSETQRNKGNFPGRFSGRQFSNSRSEMNVSTLELGDSALYLCASSLADSGRSRSYNEQFFGPGTRLTVL.

This clonotype has a count of ten or more. The CDR3 sequence: CASRAGTIQETQYF. CDR3 nucleotide sequence: TGTGCCAGCAGAGCCGGGACTATCCAAGAGACCCAGTACTTC. The chain recombines TRBV2 with TRBJ2-5; the match to TRBD2 covers 7 bases. The CDR3 runs 14 residues. Per the germline V gene, CDR1 is SNHLY and CDR2 is FYNNEI. The junction had 5 bases not matched to a gene; V was cut back by 6 bases and J by 1 base.

In this sample, this clonotype turned up many times. The rearrangement uses TRBV30 and TRBJ1-3; D call uncertain. The germline V gene encodes CDR1 GTSNPN and CDR2 SVGIG (reference sequence). The CDR3 totals 14 residues. The V and J ends lost 3 bases and 4 bases respectively, with 13 bases between them. The CDR3 bases are TGTGCCTGGAGGCCACCGAGTCTAGGAAACACCATATATTTT. This encodes CAWRPPSLGNTIYF. Full variable domain (remainder filled in from reference TRBV30 and TRBJ1-3): SQTIHQWPATLVQPVGSPLSLECTVEGTSNPNLYWYRQAAGRGLQLLFYSVGIGQISSEVPQNLSASRPQDRQFILSSKKLLLSDSGFYLCAWRPPSLGNTIYFGEGSWLTVV.

Ten or more counts support this clonotype. The chain carries TRBV5-1 and TRBJ2-3; TRBD2 matches at 10 bases. This CDR3 comprises 16 residues. Germline CDR1 SGHRS, CDR2 YFSETQ. V trimming: 0 bases; J trimming: 4 bases; junction bases outside the gene matches: 5. CDR3 sequence reads: CASSLALAGGPDTQYF. The DNA for the CDR3 is TGCGCCAGCAGCTTGGCCTTAGCGGGAGGTCCAGATACGCAGTATTTT. Combining the CDR3 with reference TRBV5-1 and TRBJ2-3 gives the whole variable domain KAGVTQTPRYLIKTRGQQVTLSCSPISGHRSVSWYQQTPGQGLQFLFEYFSETQRNKGNFPGRFSGRQFSNSRSEMNVSTLELGDSALYLCASSLALAGGPDTQYFGPGTRLTVL.

On this clonotype: Being one base from a much bigger clone, this may be a read error. The rearrangement links TRBV28 to TRBJ1-6; a weak D match, TRBD1 (5 bases). Between the trimmed V and J ends, which lost 3 bases and 9 bases, there was a span of 15 bases. The germline V gene encodes CDR1 MDHEN and CDR2 SYDVKM. This CDR3 region has 15 residues. The CDR3, as DNA: TGTGCCAGCAGTTTGTTTCGGGGCTCGAGTTCACCCCTCCACTTT. Translation: CASSLFRGSSSPLHF.

This clonotype has at least ten counts. The J gene is TRBJ2-1, the V gene TRBV18; the match to TRBD1 covers 9 bases. Germline lookup yields CDR1 KGHSH and CDR2 LQKENI. Trimming cost V 5 bases and J 4 bases; bases outside gene matches: 9. The CDR3 loop spans 16 amino acids. CDR3 in amino acids: CASSVPGQGYYNEQFF. The CDR3 nucleotides read TGTGCCAGCTCAGTGCCGGGACAGGGATATTACAATGAGCAGTTCTTC. Full variable domain (outside the CDR3, taken from reference TRBV18 and TRBJ2-1): NAGVMQNPRHLVRRRGQEARLRCSPMKGHSHVYWYRQLPEEGLKFMVYLQKENIIDESGMPKERFSAEFPKEGPSILRIQQVVRGDSAAYFCASSVPGQGYYNEQFFGPGTRLTVL.

This clonotype was recorded at least ten times. The gene calls are TRBV20-1 and TRBJ2-7, with unresolved D. CDR1 and CDR2 (germline): DFQATT, SNEGSKA (reference sequence). The CDR3 spans 11 residues. Deletions cut 0 bases from V and 3 bases from J, with 3 bases between. Here the CDR3 DNA reads TGCAGTGCTAGAGAGAACTACGAGCAGTACTTC. Its protein product is CSARENYEQYF.

This clonotype has more than one count but fewer than ten. This rearrangement joins TRBV18 to TRBJ2-7, with a tentative D call TRBD1 (5 bases). Germline V CDR1 and CDR2: KGHSH, LQKENI. Between the trimmed V and J ends, which lost 8 bases and 1 base, there was a span of 12 bases. This CDR3 region has 13 residues. This chain's CDR3 is CASPRGISYEQYF. The CDR3 DNA sequence: TGTGCCAGCCCTAGGGGCATTTCCTACGAGCAGTACTTC.

This clonotype occurred many times. The chain joins TRBV6-6 to TRBJ2-7; perhaps TRBD1 as D (7 bases). Germline V gives CDR1 MNHNY, CDR2 SVGAGI (reference sequence). The CDR3 spans 14 residues. Trimming cost V 4 bases and J 5 bases, with 15 bases left between them. DNA for the CDR3: TGTGCCAGCAGTTTTAGCGGCAGGGGGAACGAGCAGTACTTC. Translated: CASSFSGRGNEQYF.

This sequence joins TRBV5-6 and TRBJ1-2; D is undetermined. The V end lost 0 bases, the J end lost 14 bases, and 14 bases lay between the germline ends. CDR1 and CDR2 (germline): SGHDT, YYEEEE. This CDR3 has 12 residues. This chain's CDR3 is CASSLAAQRGTF. CDR3 in DNA: TGTGCCAGCAGCTTGGCCGCACAGCGCGGTACCTTC.

This clonotype came up many times. The rearrangement joins TRBV2 to TRBJ2-3; TRBD2 matches 8 bases. Germline loops: CDR1 SNHLY, CDR2 FYNNEI. With 7 bases clipped from V and 4 bases from J, the junction kept 10 bases outside the gene matches. This CDR3 contains 15 residues. The CDR3, as DNA: TGTGCCAGCATTAGTTCGGGAGGGTGGGCAGATACGCAGTATTTT. It yields the protein CASISSGGWADTQYF.

V is TRBV24-1 and J is TRBJ2-1; D not resolved. The CDR3 has 13 residues. The germline gives CDR1 KGHDR, CDR2 SFDVKD. The V and J ends lost 5 bases and 5 bases respectively, with 9 bases between them. This CDR3 reads CATSGWPDNEQFF. The CDR3 nucleotides read TGTGCCACCAGTGGGTGGCCCGACAATGAGCAGTTCTTC.

The rearrangement uses TRBV30 and TRBJ2-1; TRBD2 matches 7 bases. The length of the CDR3 is 16 residues. Germline CDR1 and CDR2: GTSNPN and SVGIG (reference sequence). V was pared by 8 bases and J by 4 bases, with 17 bases of the junction left unmatched. CDR3 coding DNA: TGTGCCAGCAGTCCCACGGTAGCTAGCGGTTACAATGAGCAGTTCTTC. It is translated as CASSPTVASGYNEQFF.

This clonotype occurred many times. The chain couples TRBV27 to TRBJ1-6; TRBD1 might be the D (5 bases). Trimming removed 3 bases at V and 14 bases at J, with 17 bases between. The germline V gene has CDR1 MNHEY and CDR2 SMNVEV (reference sequence). CDR3 length: 14 amino acids. The CDR3 loop reads CASSFGNQGRALHF. Here the CDR3 DNA reads TGTGCCAGCAGTTTCGGGAACCAGGGTAGAGCCCTCCACTTT.

A few counts support this clonotype. The gene calls are TRBV5-4 and TRBJ1-2, with TRBD1 matching over 10 bases. Trimming took 3 bases from V and 7 from J; bases not matched to a gene: 6. Germline CDR1 reads SGHNT; CDR2 reads YYREEE (reference sequence). This CDR3 comprises 14 residues. The CDR3 sequence is CASSSDRGGIGYTF. The CDR3 DNA sequence: TGTGCCAGCAGCTCGGACAGGGGGGGAATTGGCTACACCTTC.

The genes are TRBV6-1 and TRBJ2-7, with 11 bases aligning to TRBD2. CDR1 and CDR2 (germline): MNHNS, SASEGT. Unmatched junction bases numbered 2, after V lost 7 bases and J lost 3 bases. The CDR3 contains 13 residues. DNA for the CDR3: TGTGCCAGCAAAACTAGCGGGAGCTACGAGCAGTACTTC. Its protein is CASKTSGSYEQYF.

This clonotype was seen repeatedly, ten times or more. The chain carries TRBV10-3 and TRBJ2-2, with D uncertain. Germline V gene data show CDR1 as ENHRY and CDR2 as SYGVKD. The CDR3 has 14 amino acids. V was cut by 0 bases and J by 7 bases, with 9 bases left in between. The CDR3 region is CAISESYSVGELFF. In nucleotides, the CDR3 is TGTGCCATCAGTGAGTCTTACTCGGTCGGGGAGCTGTTTTTT.

This chain links TRBV4-1 with TRBJ2-1; TRBD2 aligns across 10 bases. This CDR3 spans 15 amino acids. Trimming removed 4 bases from V and 5 bases from J; junction bases left unmatched: 5. Germline values: CDR1 MGHRA, CDR2 YSYEKL. DNA for the CDR3: TGCGCCAGCAGCCGGGAGCGGGAGGGAAACAATGAGCAGTTCTTC. Protein product: CASSREREGNNEQFF.

This chain connects TRBV20-1 to TRBJ2-2, with TRBD2 matching 10 bases. CDR3 size: 16 residues. After removal of 0 bases from V and 3 bases from J, the junction contained 4 bases not matched to a gene. Germline V lookup: CDR1 DFQATT, CDR2 SNEGSKA (reference sequence). The CDR3 DNA is TGCAGTGCTAGAGATGGACTAGCGGATTACACCGGGGAGCTGTTTTTT. It encodes CSARDGLADYTGELFF.